The T cell receptor (beta chain) under discussion was sequenced for a study of siplizumab effects on memory and regulatory T cells. Whole-study results and caveats: Left unconfirmed was the suppressive function of proliferating Tregs from siplizumab cultures. Fewer alloreactive sequences mapped to unstimulated CD4+ memory cells under siplizumab. Researchers could not give a naive or memory phenotype to roughly 75-95% of proliferating CD4+ or CD8+ clones. Naive T cells seemed more diverse than memory cells and seemed major alloresponse contributors.

The protocol was immunoSEQ multiplex PCR, while the TCRdb copy is restricted to in-frame clones and leaves out a portion. The data hold some 97,000 clones, with about 95% observed a single time. Germline CDR1 is MNHNS and CDR2 is SASEGT. V was cut by 4 bases and J by 3 bases, with 9 bases left in between. The CDR3 spans 13 residues. A word on this clone: The antigen remains unidentified.

This clonotype was sampled from a human donor in good health. The sequenced material came from non-Treg CD4+ T cells sorted from blood. V usage is TRBV6-1 and J usage is TRBJ1-2; possible D gene TRBD1, 5 bases. CDR3 DNA: TGTGCCAGCAGTGTAGGGGTGGACTATGGCTACACCTTC. Amino acid sequence: CASSVGVDYGYTF.